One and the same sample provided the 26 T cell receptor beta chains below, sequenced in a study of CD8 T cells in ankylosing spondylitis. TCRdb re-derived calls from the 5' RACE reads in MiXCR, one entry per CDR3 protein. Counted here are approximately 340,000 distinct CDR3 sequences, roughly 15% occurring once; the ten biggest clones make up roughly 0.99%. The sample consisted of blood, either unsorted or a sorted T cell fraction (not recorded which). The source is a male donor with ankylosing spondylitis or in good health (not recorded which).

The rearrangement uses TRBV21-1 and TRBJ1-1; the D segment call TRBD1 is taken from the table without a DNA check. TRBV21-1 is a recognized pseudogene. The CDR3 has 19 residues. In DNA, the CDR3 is TGTGCCAGCAGCAAAGGTGACTTAGCCAGGGGGCGGGGGAACACTGAAGCTTTCTTT. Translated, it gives CASSKGDLARGRGNTEAFF.

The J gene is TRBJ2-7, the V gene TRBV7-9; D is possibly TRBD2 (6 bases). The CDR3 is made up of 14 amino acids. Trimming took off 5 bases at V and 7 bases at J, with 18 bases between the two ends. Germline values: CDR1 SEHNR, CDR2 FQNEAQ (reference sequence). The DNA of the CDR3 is TGTGCCAGCAGCCGCGGCGCGGGGTCTTGGGAGCAGTACTTC. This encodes CASSRGAGSWEQYF. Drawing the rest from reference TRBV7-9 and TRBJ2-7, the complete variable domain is DTGVSQNPRHKITKRGQNVTFRCDPISEHNRLYWYRQTLGQGPEFLTYFQNEAQLEKSRLLSDRFSAERPKGSFSTLEIQRTEQGDSAMYLCASSRGAGSWEQYFGPGTRLTVT.

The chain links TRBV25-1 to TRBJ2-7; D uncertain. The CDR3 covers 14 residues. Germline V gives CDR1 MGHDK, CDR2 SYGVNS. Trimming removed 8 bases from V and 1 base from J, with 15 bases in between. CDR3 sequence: CASSSRAASYEQYF. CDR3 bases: TGTGCCAGCTCATCAAGGGCGGCTTCCTACGAGCAGTACTTC.

The CDR3 nucleotides read TGTGCCAGCAGTGAAAGTGGACGGACCCTTGGCGGCTACACCTTC. It codes for CASSESGRTLGGYTF. The chain links TRBV6-1 to TRBJ1-2; D ambiguous. CDR1 is MNHNS and CDR2 is SASEGT in the germline V gene. V was trimmed by 2 bases and J by 8 bases, leaving 18 bases between them. This CDR3 is built from 15 residues.

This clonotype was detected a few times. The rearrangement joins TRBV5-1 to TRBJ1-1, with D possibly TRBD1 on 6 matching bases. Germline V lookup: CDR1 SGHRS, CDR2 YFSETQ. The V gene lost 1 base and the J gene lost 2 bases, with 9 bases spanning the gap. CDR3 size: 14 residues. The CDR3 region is CASSLRQANTEAFF. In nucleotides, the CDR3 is TGCGCCAGCAGCTTGAGACAGGCAAACACTGAAGCTTTCTTT.

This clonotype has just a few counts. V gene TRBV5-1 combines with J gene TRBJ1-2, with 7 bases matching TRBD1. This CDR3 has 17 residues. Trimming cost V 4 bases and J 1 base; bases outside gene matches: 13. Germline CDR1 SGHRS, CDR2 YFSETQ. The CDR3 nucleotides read TGCGCCAGCAGCCCCCGGGACAGCGCTAACTTTAACTATGGCTACACCTTC. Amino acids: CASSPRDSANFNYGYTF.

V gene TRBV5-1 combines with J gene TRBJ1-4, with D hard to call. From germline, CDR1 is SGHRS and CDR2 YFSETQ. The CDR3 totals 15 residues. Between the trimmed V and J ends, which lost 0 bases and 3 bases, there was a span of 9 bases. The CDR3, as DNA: TGCGCCAGCAGCTTGGACGGGGTTTCTAATGAAAAACTGTTTTTT. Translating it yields CASSLDGVSNEKLFF.

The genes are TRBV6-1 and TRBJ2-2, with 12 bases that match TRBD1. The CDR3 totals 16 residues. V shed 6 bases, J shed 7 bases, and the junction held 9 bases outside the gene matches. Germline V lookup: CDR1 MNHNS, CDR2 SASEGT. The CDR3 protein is CASRGTGGVRGGELFF. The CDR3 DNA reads TGTGCCAGCAGGGGGACAGGGGGCGTACGCGGCGGGGAGCTGTTTTTT.

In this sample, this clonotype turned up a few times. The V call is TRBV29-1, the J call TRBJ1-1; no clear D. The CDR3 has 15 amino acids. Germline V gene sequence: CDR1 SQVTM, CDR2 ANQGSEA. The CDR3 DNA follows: TGCCGGCGATCGGTTGGTGGAGGGCGTGGGACTGAAGCTTTCTTT. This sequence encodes CRRSVGGGRGTEAFF.

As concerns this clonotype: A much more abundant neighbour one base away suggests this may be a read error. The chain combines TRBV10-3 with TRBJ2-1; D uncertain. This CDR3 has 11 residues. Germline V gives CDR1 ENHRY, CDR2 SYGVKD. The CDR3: CAIREYNEQFF. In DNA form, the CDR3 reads TGTGCCATCAGGGAGTACAATGAGCAGTTCTTC.

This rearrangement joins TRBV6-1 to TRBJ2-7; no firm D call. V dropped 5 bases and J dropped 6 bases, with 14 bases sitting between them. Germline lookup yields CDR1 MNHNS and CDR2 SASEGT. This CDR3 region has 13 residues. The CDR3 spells CASSRTQAAEQYF. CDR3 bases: TGTGCCAGCAGTCGGACCCAAGCAGCCGAGCAGTACTTC.

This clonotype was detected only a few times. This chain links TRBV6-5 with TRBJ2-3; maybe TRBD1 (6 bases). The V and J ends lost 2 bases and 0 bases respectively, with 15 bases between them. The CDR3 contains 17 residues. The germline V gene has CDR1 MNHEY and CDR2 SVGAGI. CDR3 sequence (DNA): TGTGCCAGCAGTTACCAGGGACACCCCACGAGCACAGATACGCAGTATTTT. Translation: CASSYQGHPTSTDTQYF.

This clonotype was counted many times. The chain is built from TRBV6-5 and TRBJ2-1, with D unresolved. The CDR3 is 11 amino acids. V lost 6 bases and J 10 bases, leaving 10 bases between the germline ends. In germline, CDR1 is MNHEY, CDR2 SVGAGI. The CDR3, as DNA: TGTGCCAGCAGACGACTCGCAGAGCAGTTCTTC. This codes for CASRRLAEQFF.

The CDR3 DNA sequence: TGTGCCACCAGCAGAGGGGCCCGACAGGGCTTCACAGATACGCAGTATTTT. Translated: CATSRGARQGFTDTQYF. The V call is TRBV15, the J call TRBJ2-3, with 7 bases fitting TRBD1. CDR1 and CDR2 (germline): LNHNV, YYDKDF (reference sequence). This CDR3 has 17 amino acids. V was clipped by 1 base and J by 2 bases; unmatched bases: 9.

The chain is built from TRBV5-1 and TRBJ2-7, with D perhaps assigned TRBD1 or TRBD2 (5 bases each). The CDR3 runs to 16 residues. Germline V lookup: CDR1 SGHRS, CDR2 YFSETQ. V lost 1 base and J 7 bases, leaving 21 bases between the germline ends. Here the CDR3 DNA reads TGCGCCAGCAGCTTGTCGCCCAAGGGGAGCTTAGGGGAGCAGTACTTC. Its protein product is CASSLSPKGSLGEQYF.

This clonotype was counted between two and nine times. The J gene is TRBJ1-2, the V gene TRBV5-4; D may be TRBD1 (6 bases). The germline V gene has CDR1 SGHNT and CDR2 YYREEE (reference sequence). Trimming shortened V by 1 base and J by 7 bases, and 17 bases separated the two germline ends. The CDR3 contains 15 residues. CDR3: CASSLIHRDFFGYTF. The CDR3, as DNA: TGTGCCAGCAGCTTGATTCACAGGGATTTCTTTGGCTACACCTTC.

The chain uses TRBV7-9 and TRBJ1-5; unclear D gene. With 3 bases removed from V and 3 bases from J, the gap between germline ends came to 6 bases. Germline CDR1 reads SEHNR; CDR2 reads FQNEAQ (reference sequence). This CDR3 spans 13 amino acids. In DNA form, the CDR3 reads TGTGCCAGCAGCTTGTTCCCCAATCAGCCCCAGCATTTT. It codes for CASSLFPNQPQHF.

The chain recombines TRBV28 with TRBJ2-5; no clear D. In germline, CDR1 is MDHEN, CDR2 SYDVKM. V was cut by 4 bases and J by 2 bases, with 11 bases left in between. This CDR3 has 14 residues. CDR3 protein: CASSSLGYQETQYF. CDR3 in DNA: TGTGCCAGCAGTTCCTTAGGATATCAAGAGACCCAGTACTTC.

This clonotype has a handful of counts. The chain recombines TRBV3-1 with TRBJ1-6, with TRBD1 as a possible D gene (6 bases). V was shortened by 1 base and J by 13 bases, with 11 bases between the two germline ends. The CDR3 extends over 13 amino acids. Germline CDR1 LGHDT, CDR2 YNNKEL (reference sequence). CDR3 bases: TGTGCCAGCAGCCAAGGGGGGGCAGGGCCCCTCCACTTT. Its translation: CASSQGGAGPLHF. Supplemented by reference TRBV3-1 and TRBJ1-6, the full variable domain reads DTAVSQTPKYLVTQMGNDKSIKCEQNLGHDTMYWYKQDSKKFLKIMFSYNNKELIINETVPNRFSPKSPDKAHLNLHINSLELGDSAVYFCASSQGGAGPLHFGNGTRLTVT.

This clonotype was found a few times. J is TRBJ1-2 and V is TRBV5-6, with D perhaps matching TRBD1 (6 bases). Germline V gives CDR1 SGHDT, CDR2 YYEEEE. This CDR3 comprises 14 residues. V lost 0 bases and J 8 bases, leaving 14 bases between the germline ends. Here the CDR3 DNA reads TGTGCCAGCAGCTTGGATACAGGGTCTGTGGGCTACACCTTC. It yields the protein CASSLDTGSVGYTF.

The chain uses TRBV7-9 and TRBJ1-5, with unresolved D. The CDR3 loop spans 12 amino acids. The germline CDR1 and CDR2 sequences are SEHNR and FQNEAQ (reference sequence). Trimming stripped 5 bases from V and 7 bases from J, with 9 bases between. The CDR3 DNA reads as TGTGCCAGCAGCCCGGACTCCCAGCCCCAGCATTTT. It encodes CASSPDSQPQHF.

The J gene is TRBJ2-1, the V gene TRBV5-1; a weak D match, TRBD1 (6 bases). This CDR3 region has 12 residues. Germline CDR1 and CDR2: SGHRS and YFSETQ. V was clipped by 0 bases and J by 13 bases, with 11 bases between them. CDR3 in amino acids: CASSLGGGFQFF. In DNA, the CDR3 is TGCGCCAGCAGCTTGGGAGGGGGATTCCAGTTCTTC.

The CDR3 protein is CASSLAGVISTDTQYF. CDR3 bases: TGTGCCAGCAGCTTAGCAGGGGTCATTTCCACAGATACGCAGTATTTT. V is TRBV11-2 and J is TRBJ2-3; D perhaps matches TRBD1 (6 bases). V was pared by 1 base and J by 2 bases, with 13 bases between. The germline V gene has CDR1 SGHAT and CDR2 FQNNGV. The CDR3 loop spans 16 amino acids. The full variable domain, its missing parts supplied by reference TRBV11-2 and TRBJ2-3, is EAGVAQSPRYKIIEKRQSVAFWCNPISGHATLYWYQQILGQGPKLLIQFQNNGVVDDSQLPKDRFSAERLKGVDSTLKIQPAKLEDSAVYLCASSLAGVISTDTQYFGPGTRLTVL.

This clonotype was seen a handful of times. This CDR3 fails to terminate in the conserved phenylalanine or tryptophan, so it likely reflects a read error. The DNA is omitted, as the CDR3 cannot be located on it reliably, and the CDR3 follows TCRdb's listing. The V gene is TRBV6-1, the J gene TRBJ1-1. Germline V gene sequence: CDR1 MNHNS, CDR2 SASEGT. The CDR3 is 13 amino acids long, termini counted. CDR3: CASSATSQRSFLR.

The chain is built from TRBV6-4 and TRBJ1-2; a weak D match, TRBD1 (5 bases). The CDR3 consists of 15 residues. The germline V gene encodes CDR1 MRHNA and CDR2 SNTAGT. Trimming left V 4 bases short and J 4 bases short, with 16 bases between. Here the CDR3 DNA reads TGTGCCAGCAGTGTTTCCGGGACGGCGCTCTATGGCTACACCTTC. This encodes CASSVSGTALYGYTF.

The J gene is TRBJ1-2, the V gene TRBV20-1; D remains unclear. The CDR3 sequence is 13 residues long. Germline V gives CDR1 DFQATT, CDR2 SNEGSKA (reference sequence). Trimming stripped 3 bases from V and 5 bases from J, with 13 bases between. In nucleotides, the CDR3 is TGCAGTGCTAGGCTGCACCTACTTTATGGCTACACCTTC. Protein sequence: CSARLHLLYGYTF.